This entry lists 26 T cell receptor beta chains sequenced from one sample in a study of Tregs in tolerant kidney transplant recipients. The table came from immunoSEQ multiplex PCR; TCRdb's copy has only in-frame clones and leaves some out. The table lists 20,000 to 30,000 clones. Recipients received nonmyeloablative bone marrow transplants from related graft donors, with transient mixed chimerism. This material consisted of CD4+ T cells from blood (PBMCs), taken 6 months after the transplant. These receptors all come from a human patient who received a combined kidney and bone marrow transplant. Some T cells here may be from the graft donor.

Points on this clone: The CDR3 end is not reached by the read, which stops 3 residues before it; the germline J gene fills it in. The gene calls are TRBV18 and TRBJ1-2, with 7 positions matching TRBD1. V was pared by 6 bases and J by 7 bases, with 8 bases of the junction left unmatched. CDR3 size: 13 residues. The V gene's germline CDR1 is KGHSH and CDR2 LQKENI. This chain's CDR3 is CASSPTGEGGYTF. The part of the CDR3 DNA that was read is TGTGCCAGCTCGCCCACAGGGGAGGGTGGC.

This clone registers medium-sized by frequency. The read terminates 3 residues before the CDR3 end, so the remaining end is supplied by the germline J gene. This chain links TRBV30 with TRBJ2-1, with D possibly matching TRBD2 (6 bases). From germline, CDR1 is GTSNPN and CDR2 SVGIG (reference sequence). The V end was cut by 3 bases, the J end by 6 bases, with 12 bases between. The CDR3 is 13 residues long. CDR3 bases read: TGTGCCTGGAGAGCGGGCGGGGTCAATGAG. Amino acid sequence: CAWRAGGVNE. The entire CDR3 is CAWRAGGVNEQFF.

Points on this clone: The observed sequence ends 3 residues before the CDR3 terminus, with the missing tail filled in from the germline J gene. V gene TRBV6-2 or TRBV6-3 combines with J gene TRBJ2-1; 9 positions agree with TRBD2. Germline CDR1 and CDR2: MNHEY and SVGEGT. V shed 4 bases, J shed 2 bases, and the junction held 9 bases outside the gene matches. The CDR3 runs to 17 residues. The sequenced part of the CDR3 DNA is TGTGCCAGCAGTTCTTCTTTTAGCGGGAGACCCTACAATGAG. Protein sequence: CASSSSFSGRPYNE. The whole CDR3 protein reads CASSSSFSGRPYNEQFF.

A word on this clone: The read finishes 3 residues shy of the CDR3 end, and the germline J gene is used to complete it. V and J are TRBV29-1 and TRBJ2-7; 7 nucleotides agree with TRBD1. The CDR3 is 13 amino acids. Trimming at V came to 5 bases and at J to 5 bases, leaving 9 bases not matched to a gene. The germline V gene encodes CDR1 SQVTM and CDR2 ANQGSEA. The CDR3: CSVPRGNLNEQYF. The sequenced CDR3 bases are TGCAGCGTTCCCAGGGGGAACTTGAACGAG.

In regard to this clone: The CDR3 is cut off 3 residues early in the read; its end comes from the germline J gene. The V gene is TRBV3-1 (or the pseudogene TRBV3-2), the J gene TRBJ2-1, with 9 nucleotides matching TRBD2. Germline V gene data show CDR1 as LGHDT and CDR2 as YNNKEL (reference sequence). The CDR3 has 17 residues. With V trimmed by 3 bases and J by 2 bases, 8 bases remained unmatched. The CDR3 loop is CASSQRASGTPYNEQFF. The CDR3 DNA, read in part, is TGTGCCAGCAGCCAGAGGGCTAGCGGGACCCCCTACAATGAG.

Concerning this clone itself: The read ends 3 residues shy of where the CDR3 ends; the end is completed using the germline J gene. The chain couples TRBV19 to TRBJ2-1; possible D gene TRBD2, 6 bases. The length of the CDR3 is 17 residues. CDR1 is LNHDA, CDR2 SQIVND, per germline (reference sequence). V gave up 0 bases and J gave up 4 bases, with 16 bases separating them. CDR3 region: CASSIDGFLARYNEQFF. Incomplete CDR3 DNA: TGTGCCAGTAGTATAGACGGATTTCTAGCGCGATACAATGAG.

With respect to this clone: The CDR3 is cut off 3 residues early in the read; its end comes from the germline J gene. V usage is TRBV10-2 and J usage is TRBJ1-5, with TRBD1 identical over 9 bases. The trim removed 5 bases at V and 0 bases at J, leaving 11 bases unmatched. The V gene's germline CDR1 is WSHSY and CDR2 SAAADI. This CDR3 comprises 18 residues. The CDR3 DNA, read in part, is TGCGCCAGCAGTAAAACGGGACAGGGTGGGGATAGCAATCAGCCC. Translated, it gives CASSKTGQGGDSNQP. In full, the CDR3 reads CASSKTGQGGDSNQPQHF.

To note about this clone: The CDR3 extends 3 residues past the end of the read, so its final part is completed from the germline J gene. The V and J genes are TRBV5-1 and TRBJ1-1; D not certain. Germline-derived CDR1 and CDR2 are SGHRS and YFSETQ. Trimming took off 7 bases at V and 0 bases at J, with 19 bases between the two ends. The length of the CDR3 is 16 residues. CDR3 sequence: CASQRVGIGMNTEAFF. CDR3 DNA (partial): TGCGCCAGCCAGCGAGTAGGTATCGGTATGAACACTGAA.

A note on this clone: The CDR3 end lies 3 residues beyond the end of the read and is filled in from the germline J gene. The V and J genes are TRBV7-9 and TRBJ2-7, with TRBD2 identical over 7 bases. This CDR3 contains 13 residues. Germline V lookup: CDR1 SEHNR, CDR2 FQNEAQ (reference sequence). Losses at the gene ends were 10 bases for V and 0 bases for J; bases not matched to a gene: 6. CDR3 sequence: CATRASGSYEQYF. Incomplete CDR3 DNA: TGTGCCACCCGGGCTAGCGGCTCCTACGAG.

Regarding this clone: The missing CDR3 end, 3 residues past where the read stops, is filled in from the germline J gene. The chain has TRBV20-1 and TRBJ2-3; 9 bases map to TRBD2. The CDR3 runs 16 residues. The V gene's germline CDR1 is DFQATT and CDR2 SNEGSKA (reference sequence). Partial CDR3 DNA: TGCAGTGCTAGAGATAGGTGGCGGGAGGGCCCGGGGACG. Translating gives CSARDRWREGPGT. The full CDR3 reads CSARDRWREGPGTQYF.

As concerns this clone: With the read ending 3 residues before the CDR3 end, the germline J gene is used to fill in that end. The chain combines TRBV5-1 with TRBJ2-2; 10 bases are a match to TRBD2. The J segment lost 8 bases and the V segment lost 4 bases, leaving 11 bases of the junction unmatched. Germline assignment: CDR1 SGHRS and CDR2 YFSETQ. CDR3 length: 16 residues. This CDR3 reads CASSNAPSGGRGELFF. The sequenced part of the CDR3 DNA is TGCGCCAGCAGCAACGCACCTAGCGGGGGTCGTGGGGAG.

A word on this clone: The observed sequence ends 3 residues before the CDR3 terminus, with the missing tail filled in from the germline J gene. The chain joins TRBV10-3 to TRBJ1-1; D may be TRBD1 (6 bases). The CDR3 contains 13 residues. The V end lost 7 bases, the J end lost 2 bases, and 11 bases lay between the germline ends. Germline V gives CDR1 ENHRY, CDR2 SYGVKD. The CDR3 bases that were read are TGTGCCATCATGGGGACACCTAACACTGAA. This sequence encodes CAIMGTPNTE. The full CDR3 sequence reads CAIMGTPNTEAFF.

Remarks on this clone: The CDR3 end lies 3 residues beyond the end of the read and is filled in from the germline J gene. This sequence joins TRBV18 and TRBJ2-5, with 9 bases fitting TRBD2. The CDR3 covers 15 residues. CDR1 is KGHSH and CDR2 is LQKENI in the germline V gene. The V segment lost 8 bases and the J segment 5 bases; nucleotides outside the gene matches: 12. CDR3 DNA (partial): TGTGCCAGCCTACCTACGCGGGGGGGACGGGAGACC. Translated: CASLPTRGGRET. The full CDR3 sequence reads CASLPTRGGRETQYF.

Turning to this clone: Read sequence stops 3 residues before the CDR3 end, and the germline J gene provides the missing end. This chain links TRBV5-4 with TRBJ2-2; possible D gene TRBD2, 6 bases. Trimming took 5 bases from V and 7 from J, leaving 18 bases between them. Looked up from germline, CDR1 is SGHNT and CDR2 is YYREEE (reference sequence). The CDR3 consists of 15 residues. The sequenced CDR3 bases are TGTGCCAGCAGGCGGGGCCAGTCCTCGGGCGGGGAG. Protein: CASRRGQSSGGE. The whole CDR3 is CASRRGQSSGGELFF.

As concerns this clone: The read ends 3 residues early relative to the CDR3; the germline J gene fills the gap. This chain uses TRBV5-4 with TRBJ2-7; D remains unclear. Germline V gene data show CDR1 as SGHNT and CDR2 as YYREEE (reference sequence). The CDR3 contains 14 residues. The V end lost 1 base, the J end lost 2 bases, and 10 bases lay between the germline ends. CDR3: CASSLRNSTYEQYF. Incomplete CDR3 DNA: TGTGCCAGCAGCTTGCGGAACAGCACCTACGAG.

CDR3 bases read: TGTGCCATACTAGCGGGAGGGAGAGAGACC. Translation gives CAILAGGRET. The CDR3 as a whole reads CAILAGGRETQYF. The V and J genes are TRBV7-2 and TRBJ2-5, with 13 nucleotides matching TRBD2. The CDR3 end falls 3 residues outside the read, so it is completed with the germline J gene. V trimming: 10 bases; J trimming: 4 bases; junction bases outside the gene matches: 3. This CDR3 has 13 residues. CDR1 is SGHTA, CDR2 FQGNSA, per germline.

About this clone: The read finishes 3 residues shy of the CDR3 end, and the germline J gene is used to complete it. V and J are TRBV2 and TRBJ1-2; no reliable D call. Trimming shortened V by 7 bases and J by 0 bases, and 3 bases separated the two germline ends. The CDR3 length is 11 residues. Germline CDR1 and CDR2: SNHLY and FYNNEI. CDR3: CASTSNYGYTF. The part of the CDR3 DNA that was read is TGTGCCAGCACTTCTAACTATGGC.

Remarks on this clone: Coverage ceases 3 residues before the CDR3 finishes, and the germline J gene fills in the end. V gene TRBV6-1 combines with J gene TRBJ2-4; tentatively, D is TRBD2 (6 bases). The CDR3 has 18 residues. The V and J ends lost 1 base and 0 bases respectively, with 16 bases between them. Germline CDR1 and CDR2: MNHNS and SASEGT. Partial CDR3 DNA: TGTGCCAGCAGTGAAGGAGTGGGGTGGGGACTAGCCAAAAACATT. This codes for CASSEGVGWGLAKNI. The full CDR3 reads CASSEGVGWGLAKNIQYF.

As regards this clone: The CDR3 extends 3 residues past the end of the read, so its final part is completed from the germline J gene. The rearrangement joins TRBV2 to TRBJ1-1; 8 nucleotides agree with TRBD1. The CDR3 runs 14 residues. The V gene's germline CDR1 is SNHLY and CDR2 FYNNEI. Trimming at V came to 6 bases and at J to 0 bases, leaving 3 bases not matched to a gene. The sequenced part of the CDR3 DNA is TGTGCCAGCAGACAGGGGGGGATGAACACTGAA. Translation: CASRQGGMNTE. The entire CDR3 reads CASRQGGMNTEAFF.

Regarding this clone: The read ends 3 residues before the CDR3 terminus; that terminus is restored from the germline J gene. This sequence joins TRBV19 and TRBJ2-6, with D perhaps TRBD1 (5 bases). V was pared by 4 bases and J by 7 bases, with 20 bases between. CDR3 length: 17 amino acids. CDR1 is LNHDA, CDR2 SQIVND, per germline (reference sequence). CDR3 DNA, as far as it was read: TGTGCCAGTAGTACCCTTCTGACCTCTACAGGCGCCAACGTC. Translating gives CASSTLLTSTGANV. The CDR3 in full is CASSTLLTSTGANVLTF.

The CDR3 here is CASSTSGQAYEQYF. The CDR3 DNA, read in part, is TGTGCCAGCAGCACCTCGGGACAGGCCTACGAG. The chain has TRBV7-2 and TRBJ2-7; 8 bases align to TRBD1. The read comes to an end 3 residues before the CDR3 does, leaving the germline J gene to fill in the end. CDR3 length: 14 residues. V trimming: 5 bases; J trimming: 2 bases; junction bases outside the gene matches: 5. Germline CDR1 SGHTA, CDR2 FQGNSA.

Notes on this clone: The read comes to an end 3 residues before the CDR3 does, leaving the germline J gene to fill in the end. The chain has TRBV11-2 and TRBJ1-2, with TRBD1 identical over 9 bases. V lost 3 bases and J lost 5; bases outside the gene matches: 7. Germline V CDR1 and CDR2: SGHAT, FQNNGV. The CDR3 runs 15 residues. The sequenced CDR3 bases are TGTGCCAGCAGCTTCGCCGGGACAGGGAAGTATGGC. Its translation: CASSFAGTGKYG. The whole CDR3 sequence is CASSFAGTGKYGYTF.

On this clone: The DNA ends 3 residues before the CDR3 does, and the rest of the CDR3 is filled in from the germline J gene. The rearrangement uses TRBV7-9 and TRBJ2-5, with D tentatively TRBD2 (6 bases). The germline V gene encodes CDR1 SEHNR and CDR2 FQNEAQ (reference sequence). CDR3 length equals 13 residues. The V end lost 6 bases, the J end lost 5 bases, and 13 bases lay between the germline ends. CDR3 bases read: TGTGCCAGCAGTCCAGCCGGAGGGGAGACC. Translating gives CASSPAGGET. The entire CDR3 sequence reads CASSPAGGETQYF. Supplemented by reference TRBV7-9 and TRBJ2-5, the full variable domain reads DTGVSQNPRHKITKRGQNVTFRCDPISEHNRLYWYRQTLGQGPEFLTYFQNEAQLEKSRLLSDRFSAERPKGSFSTLEIQRTEQGDSAMYLCASSPAGGETQYFGPGTRLLVL.

Regarding this clone: The CDR3 end falls 3 residues outside the read, so it is completed with the germline J gene. The V and J genes are TRBV2 and TRBJ1-3; TRBD1 is a possible D gene (6 bases). The germline V and J ends were trimmed by 6 bases and 0 bases, with 12 bases remaining between them. Per germline, CDR1 SNHLY and CDR2 FYNNEI. The CDR3 length is 15 residues. The CDR3 is CASRAETGSGNTIYF. The sequenced part of the CDR3 DNA is TGTGCCAGCAGGGCCGAGACAGGCTCTGGAAACACC.

A remark on this clone: Read data end 3 residues before the CDR3 end; the end is taken from the germline J gene. The chain has TRBV29-1 and TRBJ2-7; 9 bases align to TRBD2. This CDR3 spans 13 amino acids. Unmatched junction bases numbered 7, after V lost 6 bases and J lost 4 bases. CDR1 is SQVTM, CDR2 ANQGSEA, per germline. The CDR3 bases that were read are TGCAGCGTGGGACTAGCTGTTGGGTACGAG. Residues: CSVGLAVGYE. In full, the CDR3 reads CSVGLAVGYEQYF.

Note on this clone: Sequencing ends 3 residues short of the CDR3 end; the germline J gene provides the rest. The V and J genes are TRBV7-2 and TRBJ1-5, with 7 bases aligning to TRBD1. This CDR3 contains 14 residues. Trimming removed 4 bases from V and 7 bases from J; junction bases left unmatched: 7. Looked up from germline, CDR1 is SGHTA and CDR2 is FQGNSA. This chain's CDR3 is CASSSTGVRQPQHF. CDR3 bases read: TGTGCCAGCAGCTCTACAGGGGTACGGCAGCCC.